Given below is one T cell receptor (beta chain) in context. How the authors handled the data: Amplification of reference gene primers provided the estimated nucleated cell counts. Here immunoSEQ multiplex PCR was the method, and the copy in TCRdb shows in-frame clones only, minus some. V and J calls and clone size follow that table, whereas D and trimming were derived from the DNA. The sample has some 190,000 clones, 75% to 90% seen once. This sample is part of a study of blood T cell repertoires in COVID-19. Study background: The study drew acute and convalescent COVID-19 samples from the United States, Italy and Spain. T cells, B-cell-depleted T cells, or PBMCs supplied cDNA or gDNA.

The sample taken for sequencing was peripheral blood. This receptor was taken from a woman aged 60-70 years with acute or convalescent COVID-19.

This CDR3 reads CASSQSPTSGSGETQYF. The CDR3 DNA reads TGCGCCAGCAGCCAATCTCCGACTAGCGGGAGTGGGGAGACCCAGTACTTC. The chain is built from TRBV4-1 and TRBJ2-5, with TRBD2 identical over 12 bases. In germline, CDR1 is MGHRA, CDR2 YSYEKL. The CDR3 runs 17 residues. Trimming took 2 bases from V and 5 from J; bases not matched to a gene: 9.